A single sample gave rise to the 10 T cell receptor beta chains below, sequenced in a study of cytomegalovirus exposure and HLA in healthy donors. Clones were sequenced by immunoSEQ multiplex PCR, and TCRdb holds only the in-frame ones, with some missing. The sample carries 78,000 or so clones, about 94% recorded once. The sample comprised PBMCs. These receptors all stem from a woman aged 18-29 years in good health and CMV-seropositive.

The V gene is TRBV27, the J gene TRBJ2-6; 9 bases are shared with TRBD1. The CDR3 is made up of 17 amino acids. V shed 6 bases and J 0 bases; nucleotides not matched to a gene: 6. Germline V gene sequence: CDR1 MNHEY, CDR2 SMNVEV (reference sequence). The CDR3 DNA reads TGTGCCAGCAGATGGGGGACAGGGAACTCTGGGGCCAACGTCCTGACTTTC. It encodes CASRWGTGNSGANVLTF.

The chain is built from TRBV4-3 and TRBJ2-3, with 7 positions matching TRBD1. The CDR3 is 17 residues long. After removal of 2 bases from V and 9 bases from J, the junction contained 17 bases not matched to a gene. The germline CDR1 and CDR2 sequences are LGHNA and YSLEER. CDR3 residues: CASSQPSGAGGRSTQYF. Here the CDR3 DNA reads TGCGCCAGCAGCCAACCCTCCGGGGCAGGGGGAAGAAGCACGCAGTATTTT.

V and J are TRBV6-1 and TRBJ1-4, with D perhaps matching TRBD1 (5 bases). Germline loops: CDR1 MNHNS, CDR2 SASEGT. The CDR3 extends over 16 amino acids. V lost 2 bases and J lost 5, with 15 bases in between. The CDR3 sequence is CASSEQIGRGNEKLFF. CDR3 bases: TGTGCCAGCAGTGAACAAATAGGGAGGGGAAATGAAAAACTGTTTTTT.

This chain links TRBV30 with TRBJ1-2; 10 positions agree with TRBD1. Germline V CDR1 and CDR2: GTSNPN, SVGIG (reference sequence). CDR3 length: 14 residues. V lost 4 bases and J lost 4; bases outside the gene matches: 6. The CDR3 DNA reads as TGTGCCTGGAAAGGACAGGGGGTGTCCTATGGCTACACCTTC. Translation gives CAWKGQGVSYGYTF.

V and J are TRBV5-5 and TRBJ1-1, with D unresolved. The V end lost 3 bases, the J end lost 0 bases, and 9 bases lay between the germline ends. The length of the CDR3 is 14 residues. Germline V CDR1 and CDR2: SGHKS, YYEKEE (reference sequence). The CDR3 reads CASSSGLMNTEAFF. The CDR3, as DNA: TGTGCCAGCAGCTCAGGACTAATGAACACTGAAGCTTTCTTT.

This clone was detected only once. The gene calls are TRBV5-6 and TRBJ1-2; 9 bases map to TRBD1. Germline CDR1 reads SGHDT; CDR2 reads YYEEEE. The CDR3 loop spans 17 amino acids. With 0 bases clipped from V and 1 base from J, the junction kept 7 bases outside the gene matches. Written as DNA, the CDR3 is TGTGCCAGCAGCTTGGTGGCCAGGACAGGGGTTAACTATGGCTACACCTTC. It translates to CASSLVARTGVNYGYTF.

The table lists this clone with a count of one. This same CDR3 is encoded by further DNA sequences in the sample. The chain employs TRBV5-1 and TRBJ2-1, with 9 bases that match TRBD2. The CDR3 has 14 residues. CDR1 is SGHRS and CDR2 is YFSETQ in the germline V gene. V was pared by 5 bases and J by 3 bases, with 3 bases of the junction left unmatched. The CDR3 here is CASSSAGGYNEQFF. DNA of the CDR3: TGCGCCAGCAGTTCAGCGGGAGGCTACAATGAGCAGTTCTTC.

The genes are TRBV21-1 and TRBJ1-5. TRBV21-1 is classified as a pseudogene. The CDR3 covers 11 residues. The CDR3 nucleotides are TGTGCCAGCAGCATTAGTCTGCCCCAGCATTTT. This gives the protein CASSISLPQHF.

This chain links TRBV2 with TRBJ1-4; maybe TRBD1 (5 bases). V lost 6 bases, J lost 7 bases, and 9 bases lay in between. The germline V gene encodes CDR1 SNHLY and CDR2 FYNNEI. The CDR3 has 12 residues. CDR3 sequence (DNA): TGTGCCAGCAGCCCCGACAGTGAAAAACTGTTTTTT. Its protein is CASSPDSEKLFF.

In this sample, this clone turned up once. The rearrangement joins TRBV5-1 to TRBJ1-6; 7 positions agree with TRBD1. The germline CDR1 and CDR2 sequences are SGHRS and YFSETQ. V gave up 0 bases and J gave up 9 bases; unmatched junction bases: 6. This CDR3 is built from 15 residues. The CDR3 protein is CASSLADRESSPLHF. The CDR3 DNA follows: TGCGCCAGCAGCTTGGCCGACAGGGAGAGTTCACCCCTCCACTTT.